These 9 T cell receptor beta chains share one sample of origin, sequenced in a study of T cell responses to AZD1222 COVID-19 vaccine. Only in-frame clones appear in the TCRdb table, and some are missing; sequencing was by immunoSEQ multiplex PCR. The table has roughly 150,000 clones, around 93% seen once. Here the sequenced sample was peripheral blood, taken 28 days after the second AZD1222 dose. The receptors were sampled from an adult who received the AZD1222 COVID-19 vaccine.

This clone was found once. The chain is built from TRBV6-5 and TRBJ1-4; TRBD1 aligns across 7 bases. The J segment lost 7 bases and the V segment lost 7 bases, leaving 9 bases of the junction unmatched. This CDR3 has 14 amino acids. Germline lookup yields CDR1 MNHEY and CDR2 SVGAGI. The CDR3 nucleotides are TGTGCCAGCAAGGGATGGCAGGGGGGTGAAAAACTGTTTTTT. Translation: CASKGWQGGEKLFF.

J is TRBJ1-5 and V is TRBV2, with D possibly matching TRBD1 (5 bases). This CDR3 region has 14 residues. V shed 6 bases and J shed 4 bases, with 13 bases lying between them. The germline gives CDR1 SNHLY, CDR2 FYNNEI. The chain's CDR3 is CASRRDGQNQPQHF. Here the CDR3 DNA reads TGTGCCAGCAGGAGGGACGGCCAAAATCAGCCCCAGCATTTT.

The V and J genes are TRBV7-9 and TRBJ1-1; D is unresolved. The CDR3 is 12 residues long. Trimming pared 3 bases from V and 3 bases from J, leaving 5 bases between. Germline CDR1 is SEHNR and CDR2 is FQNEAQ (reference sequence). The CDR3 is CASSFVHTEAFF. The CDR3, as DNA: TGTGCCAGCAGCTTCGTACACACTGAAGCTTTCTTT.

The rearrangement uses TRBV12-3 or TRBV12-4 and TRBJ2-7; possibly TRBD2 for D (6 bases). This CDR3 is 13 amino acids long. The germline V and J ends were trimmed by 4 bases and 3 bases, with 10 bases remaining between them. The CDR3 is CASSYGGIYEQYF. CDR3 coding DNA: TGTGCCAGCAGTTATGGGGGGATCTACGAGCAGTACTTC.

The chain combines TRBV12-3 or TRBV12-4 with TRBJ1-1; 7 bases fit TRBD1. CDR3 length: 13 residues. Losses at the gene ends were 5 bases for V and 2 bases for J; bases not matched to a gene: 2. CDR3 residues: CASSHRGNTEAFF. CDR3 bases: TGTGCCAGCAGTCACAGGGGTAACACTGAAGCTTTCTTT.

This clone has just one count. The chain has TRBV3-1 (or the pseudogene TRBV3-2) and TRBJ1-1, with 8 bases that match TRBD1. Germline CDR1 and CDR2: LGHDT and YNNKEL (reference sequence). The CDR3 covers 14 residues. Germline trimming cut 2 bases from V and 4 bases from J; bases unmatched to any gene: 3. The CDR3 DNA reads as TGTGCCAGCAGCCAACTACAGGGGGGCACTGAAGCTTTCTTT. This codes for CASSQLQGGTEAFF.

This chain joins TRBV25-1 and TRBJ1-5; the D is unclear. CDR1 is MGHDK and CDR2 is SYGVNS in the germline V gene. The CDR3 is 12 residues long. Trimming removed 3 bases at V and 7 bases at J, with 7 bases between. CDR3: CASSDGRQPQHF. The CDR3 nucleotides read TGTGCCAGCAGTGATGGACGGCAGCCCCAGCATTTT.

The chain combines TRBV6-5 with TRBJ2-2; TRBD2 agrees at 13 bases. Germline assignment: CDR1 MNHEY and CDR2 SVGAGI. The CDR3 sequence is 15 residues long. After removal of 6 bases from V and 6 bases from J, the junction contained 4 bases not matched to a gene. Written as DNA, the CDR3 is TGTGCCAGCAGGAGGGGACTAGCGGGATCCGGGGAGCTGTTTTTT. This sequence encodes CASRRGLAGSGELFF.

The rearrangement uses TRBV3-1 (or the pseudogene TRBV3-2) and TRBJ2-2, with D possibly being TRBD2 (5 bases). The CDR3 has 15 amino acids. Trimming took 6 bases from V and 6 from J, leaving 17 bases between them. Germline V lookup: CDR1 LGHDT, CDR2 YNNKEL (reference sequence). In DNA, the CDR3 is TGTGCCAGCAGGCCCCGAGGGTCGGTTCCCGGGGAGCTGTTTTTT. Encoded protein: CASRPRGSVPGELFF.